This T cell receptor beta chain was sequenced in a study of T cells in women clearing cervical HPV infection listed by TCRdb under 2018. A note on the overall study: The cases were 25 to 30 women with histologically confirmed HPV16-related CIN3 or worse, and 2 of these cases were invasive cancers. The roughly 23 controls were women who cleared a single incident HPV16 infection within 12 months without developing precancer or cancer. Blood from cases was collected at the visit at which the lesion was first identified, whereas blood from controls was collected once infection was no longer detected. For cases, the median interval between lesion detection and blood sampling was over 130 days, with an interquartile range of roughly 90 to 200 days. Since HLA typing was available for only a few women, HLA type could not be ruled out as a confounder. Nested within Costa Rica's Guanacaste HPV Natural History Study, an exploratory proof-of-principle case-control study compared TCR repertoires across cervical HPV16 outcomes. Cases were matched to controls by age within five years and by the year the sample was collected. Cases had a median age of about 34 years and controls had a median age of about 37, with no significant differences in baseline characteristics. In the parent cohort, some 10,000 women aged 18 or older were enrolled in Guanacaste, Costa Rica, during about 1993 to 1994 and then followed for approximately 7 years. Quality controls consisted of five blinded duplicates per group, for a total of approximately 60 samples made up of 50 participants and some 10 replicates. What the work shows at the level of the full study, not this receptor alone: Cases had lower TRBV6-7 relative abundance than controls (approximately 0.11% versus 0.16%; Bonferroni P = 0.0008). Cases were distinguished from controls with an estimated AUC of 0.65 to 0.85 by random forest classifiers combining richness and V gene abundances. Because the number of T cells in each sample was unknown, differences in richness could reflect differing T-cell content rather than repertoire biology. Significantly higher TCR repertoire richness was observed in CIN3+ cases than in controls across sequencing depths, whereas no difference in evenness was found. The cross-sectional design could not show whether the associations came before the infection or were a result of it, and neither effector/memory subsets nor HPV-specific T cells were isolated.

Using the immunoSEQ assay, multiplex PCR amplified TCR beta CDR3 regions from an average of around 1,300 ng of genomic DNA per sample. The assay corrected primer bias using a complete synthetic TCR repertoire to establish an amplification baseline. The amplicons were sequenced using the Illumina platform. As for how the authors treated the data: Sequences were error-corrected by clustering with frequency ratios and a modified nearest-neighbor algorithm, then analyzed in the immunoSEQ Analyzer with IMGT gene definitions. TCR richness and evenness were averaged over 20 rarefaction repeats at each rarefaction depth, excluding samples with fewer sequences than the depth. Wilcoxon rank sum tests with FDR correction were used to compare relative abundances of V, D and J genes between the groups. Blinded duplicates gave an intraclass correlation of 95.6% for TCR richness and an average of roughly 82% across some 62 gene segments. As stored in TCRdb, this immuneACCESS dataset retains in-frame rearrangements with V and J assigned. A fraction of the clones does not appear; measured against another copy, unresolved V genes explain less than half of the discrepancy, and the remainder lacks a known reason. For V, J and clone size, that table is used; D and trimming come from the DNA. The sample table on file contains over 20,000 clones. The top ten constitute approximately 9% of the sample.

Comment on this clone: The antigen this receptor binds is unknown. The read stops 3 residues short of the end of the CDR3; the missing end is completed from the germline J gene.

From a lookup of the germline V gene, CDR1 and CDR2 are SGHRS and YFSETQ. The junction shows trimming of 1 base on V and 5 bases on J, and the gene matches do not reach 8 bases of it. The CDR3 has 16 amino acids, counting the end cysteine and phenylalanine. Part of the CDR3 DNA is given, 39 bases translated from base 1. Every participant had a single incident cervical HPV16 infection, and prevalent HPV16 infections were excluded. Cervical HPV DNA was detected with MY09/MY11 PCR, and genotyping was done with dot-blot hybridization. Roughly 15 mL of heparinized blood were centrifuged, and the buffy coat was split into aliquots, frozen at -30 degrees C, and then kept at -80 degrees C. QIAGEN kits were used to extract genomic DNA from buffy coat specimens.

The receptor comes from a woman aged 18 to 75 with a cervical HPV16 infection that either progressed to CIN3+ or cleared (not recorded which). The rearrangement joined TRBV5-1 to TRBJ2-1; TRBD2 aligns with 8 central bases. Sequencing was carried out using blood buffy coat. The sequenced CDR3 bases are TGCGCCAGCAGCTTGAACCCCCGGGGGGGCCACAATGAG. This yields the protein CASSLNPRGGHNE. The whole CDR3 sequence reads CASSLNPRGGHNEQFF.